Presented here are 16 T cell receptor beta chains from one specimen sequenced in a study of molecular identifiers for immune sequencing clone quantification. One entry per CDR3 protein, called by TCRdb with MiXCR from the PCR reads. The repertoire has about 630,000 distinct CDR3 sequences, roughly 27% of them found once; the top ten carry 0.6% to 0.9%. The source material was naive CD8+ T cells from blood, with Jurkat cell RNA spiked in. Indicated subset: FACS-sorted CD8+CD4-CCR7+CD45RA+ naive T cells. The source of these receptors is a human donor in good health. Some libraries in this study had Jurkat cell RNA spiked in.

The rearrangement links TRBV4-3 to TRBJ1-6; D gene ambiguous. Between the trimmed V and J ends, which lost 0 bases and 3 bases, there was a span of 9 bases. The CDR3 has 16 amino acids. Germline V gives CDR1 LGHNA, CDR2 YSLEER. CDR3: CASSQEVVIYNSPLHF. The CDR3 DNA follows: TGCGCCAGCAGCCAAGAGGTTGTCATCTATAATTCACCCCTCCACTTT.

This clonotype was seen ten or more times. V gene TRBV7-8 combines with J gene TRBJ2-2; D is uncertain. Between the trimmed V and J ends, which lost 0 bases and 0 bases, there was a span of 8 bases. The CDR3 extends over 16 amino acids. Germline CDR1 reads SGHVS; CDR2 reads FQNEAQ. CDR3 nucleotides: TGTGCCAGCAGCTTAGCGCAGTTCGCGAACACCGGGGAGCTGTTTTTT. Its protein is CASSLAQFANTGELFF. The whole variable domain, filled in from reference TRBV7-8 and TRBJ2-2, reads GAGVSQSPRYKVAKRGQDVALRCDPISGHVSLFWYQQALGQGPEFLTYFQNEAQLDKSGLPSDRFFAERPEGSVSTLKIQRTQQEDSAVYLCASSLAQFANTGELFFGEGSRLTVL.

In this sample, this clonotype turned up many times. J is TRBJ2-3 and V is TRBV12-3 or TRBV12-4, with 10 positions matching TRBD1. The length of the CDR3 is 21 residues. The V segment lost 5 bases and the J segment 0 bases; nucleotides outside the gene matches: 20. This CDR3 is CASSPLPGDRGLFASTDTQYF. Here the CDR3 DNA reads TGTGCCAGCAGTCCCCTTCCCGGGGACAGGGGCCTTTTTGCTAGCACAGATACGCAGTATTTT.

This clonotype was seen many times. This sequence joins TRBV6-2 or TRBV6-3 and TRBJ1-1; TRBD1 agrees at 7 bases. V was pared by 2 bases and J by 6 bases, with 0 bases of the junction left unmatched. Per the germline V gene, CDR1 is MNHEY and CDR2 is SVGEGT. There are 12 residues in the CDR3. In nucleotides, the CDR3 is TGTGCCAGCAGTTACACAGGGGCTGAAGCTTTCTTT. Encoded protein: CASSYTGAEAFF.

The V gene is TRBV11-2, the J gene TRBJ2-5, with TRBD1 matching 8 bases. There are 16 residues in the CDR3. The V and J ends lost 4 bases and 2 bases, in that order; junction bases with no gene match: 9. The germline V gene has CDR1 SGHAT and CDR2 FQNNGV. The CDR3, as DNA: TGTGCCAGCAGCTCGTACGGACAGGGTCTACAAGAGACCCAGTACTTC. This gives the protein CASSSYGQGLQETQYF.

In its sample, this clonotype was seen many times. The chain is built from TRBV7-9 and TRBJ2-7; no clear D. The germline CDR1 and CDR2 sequences are SEHNR and FQNEAQ (reference sequence). V was cut by 5 bases and J by 2 bases, with 10 bases left in between. This CDR3 has 13 residues. Here the CDR3 DNA reads TGTGCCAGCAGCCCTCCAACGACCTACGAGCAGTACTTC. Translating gives CASSPPTTYEQYF. Full variable domain (outside the CDR3, taken from reference TRBV7-9 and TRBJ2-7): DTGVSQNPRHKITKRGQNVTFRCDPISEHNRLYWYRQTLGQGPEFLTYFQNEAQLEKSRLLSDRFSAERPKGSFSTLEIQRTEQGDSAMYLCASSPPTTYEQYFGPGTRLTVT.

CDR3 nucleotide sequence: TGTGCCAGCAGTCACACAAGGAACTATGGCTACACCTTC. Residues: CASSHTRNYGYTF. The rearrangement joins TRBV28 to TRBJ1-2; no clear D. Germline CDR1 reads MDHEN; CDR2 reads SYDVKM. The V and J ends lost 5 bases and 2 bases respectively, with 9 bases between them. The CDR3 sequence is 13 residues long.

At least ten counts were recorded for this clonotype. V is TRBV25-1 and J is TRBJ2-1; D gene unclear. This CDR3 has 11 residues. Germline V gene data show CDR1 as MGHDK and CDR2 as SYGVNS. With 3 bases removed from V and 7 bases from J, the gap between germline ends came to 4 bases. In DNA form, the CDR3 reads TGTGCCAGCAGTGACGGAAATGAGCAGTTCTTC. Residues: CASSDGNEQFF.

J is TRBJ2-3 and V is TRBV10-2; TRBD2 aligns across 10 bases. V trimming: 6 bases; J trimming: 9 bases; junction bases outside the gene matches: 6. Germline V lookup: CDR1 WSHSY, CDR2 SAAADI. The CDR3 totals 13 residues. CDR3 region: CASSSASGRTQYF. Here the CDR3 DNA reads TGCGCCAGCAGCTCTGCTAGCGGGAGAACGCAGTATTTT.

This clonotype was seen ten or more times. The chain couples TRBV27 to TRBJ1-5, with D unclear. The germline V gene has CDR1 MNHEY and CDR2 SMNVEV (reference sequence). This CDR3 has 14 amino acids. Trimming took 3 bases from V and 4 from J, leaving 10 bases between them. CDR3 region: CASSFRSSNQPQHF. CDR3 DNA sequence: TGTGCCAGCAGTTTTCGGTCGAGTAATCAGCCCCAGCATTTT.

This clonotype was seen many times. The chain couples TRBV4-1 to TRBJ1-5, with unresolved D. Trimming removed 4 bases from V and 0 bases from J, with 7 bases in between. The germline CDR1 and CDR2 sequences are MGHRA and YSYEKL. The CDR3 sequence is 14 residues long. This CDR3 is CASSPDVSNQPQHF. The CDR3 nucleotides are TGCGCCAGCAGCCCTGACGTTAGCAATCAGCCCCAGCATTTT.

This clonotype showed up many times. This sequence joins TRBV11-2 and TRBJ2-3; 10 positions match TRBD1. The CDR3 length is 15 residues. Germline values: CDR1 SGHAT, CDR2 FQNNGV. V was clipped by 5 bases and J by 3 bases; unmatched bases: 5. CDR3 sequence (DNA): TGTGCCAGCAGCGGGGGACAGGGGCAAACAGATACGCAGTATTTT. It specifies CASSGGQGQTDTQYF.

This clonotype has a handful of counts. V usage is TRBV2 and J usage is TRBJ1-1; D not certain. CDR3 size: 11 residues. CDR1 is SNHLY and CDR2 is FYNNEI in the germline V gene. Between the trimmed V and J ends, which lost 7 bases and 3 bases, there was a span of 6 bases. The DNA for the CDR3 is TGTGCCAGCATCACCTACACTGAAGCTTTCTTT. Amino acid sequence: CASITYTEAFF.

This chain connects TRBV27 to TRBJ2-7, with 8 positions matching TRBD1. This CDR3 has 16 amino acids. The V and J ends lost 5 bases and 5 bases, in that order; junction bases with no gene match: 14. CDR1 is MNHEY and CDR2 is SMNVEV in the germline V gene (reference sequence). CDR3 residues: CASSPQGVQGGHEQYF. The DNA of the CDR3 is TGTGCCAGCAGTCCCCAAGGGGTACAGGGGGGCCACGAGCAGTACTTC.

This clonotype occurred a few times. This rearrangement joins TRBV12-3 or TRBV12-4 to TRBJ2-7, with D perhaps matching TRBD1 or TRBD2 (5 bases each). V was cut by 3 bases and J by 4 bases, with 13 bases left in between. The CDR3 is 14 residues long. CDR3 in amino acids: CASSLSGRKYEQYF. CDR3 in DNA: TGTGCCAGCAGTTTGTCGGGGCGCAAATACGAGCAGTACTTC.

This clonotype was detected many times. The chain combines TRBV5-1 with TRBJ1-2; TRBD1 aligns across 7 bases. The CDR3 totals 15 residues. Germline trimming cut 0 bases from V and 8 bases from J; bases unmatched to any gene: 10. Looked up from germline, CDR1 is SGHRS and CDR2 is YFSETQ. This CDR3 reads CASSLEFRGSEGYTF. The CDR3 nucleotides are TGCGCCAGCAGCTTGGAGTTCAGGGGGTCGGAAGGCTACACCTTC.